Following are 14 T cell receptor beta chains from one sample sequenced in a study of CD8+ T cells in alopecia areata. The treatment denotes: oral pan-JAK inhibitor, 5-10 mg twice daily. RNA was isolated and reverse transcribed to cDNA, the sequencing template. Sequencing was performed with immunoSEQ multiplex PCR; in TCRdb, only in-frame clones are kept and a portion is missing. The repertoire holds more than 100,000 clones, with approximately 53% as singletons. The source was CD4+ T cells sorted from blood, collected at week 4, from a patient treated with tofacitinib. These receptors were taken from a human donor with alopecia areata.

This chain connects TRBV7-8 to TRBJ1-5; 7 positions match TRBD1. Germline assignment: CDR1 SGHVS and CDR2 FQNEAQ. The CDR3 sequence is 15 residues long. The J segment lost 1 base and the V segment lost 6 bases, leaving 6 bases of the junction unmatched. Here the CDR3 DNA reads TGTGCCAGCAGTGCTCAACAGGGGAGCAATCAGCCCCAGCATTTT. It translates to CASSAQQGSNQPQHF.

This clone was recorded many times. The J gene is TRBJ2-2, the V gene TRBV19; D unresolved. The CDR3 spans 13 residues. Trimming pared 5 bases from V and 4 bases from J, leaving 8 bases between. Germline values: CDR1 LNHDA, CDR2 SQIVND (reference sequence). The CDR3 region is CASSLYPTGELFF. CDR3 sequence (DNA): TGTGCCAGTAGTCTCTACCCCACCGGGGAGCTGTTTTTT. Complete variable domain (other parts from reference TRBV19 and TRBJ2-2): DGGITQSPKYLFRKEGQNVTLSCEQNLNHDAMYWYRQDPGQGLRLIYYSQIVNDFQKGDIAEGYSVSREKKESFPLTVTSAQKNPTAFYLCASSLYPTGELFFGEGSRLTVL.

In this sample, this clone turned up a few times. Other nucleotide sequences in the sample specify the same CDR3. This chain connects TRBV18 to TRBJ1-1; D is uncertain. The germline V gene encodes CDR1 KGHSH and CDR2 LQKENI. This CDR3 has 13 residues. V was cut by 3 bases and J by 1 base, with 6 bases left in between. CDR3 sequence: CASSPNSNTEAFF. Written as DNA, the CDR3 is TGTGCCAGCTCACCCAACTCGAACACTGAAGCTTTCTTT.

This clone was seen a handful of times. The V gene is TRBV30, the J gene TRBJ1-1, with TRBD1 as a possible D gene (6 bases). Germline lookup yields CDR1 GTSNPN and CDR2 SVGIG (reference sequence). The CDR3 sequence is 15 residues long. Trimming cost V 7 bases and J 3 bases, with 21 bases left between them. The CDR3 DNA reads TGTGCCTATGCGTTGGCAGGGGTGCTTTACACTGAAGCTTTCTTT. This codes for CAYALAGVLYTEAFF.

In this sample, this clone turned up once. In nucleotides, the CDR3 is TGTGCCTGGAGTTTACGGACAGGGACTGGAAACACCATATATTTT. Encoded protein: CAWSLRTGTGNTIYF. The chain carries TRBV30 and TRBJ1-3; TRBD1 agrees at 8 bases. The CDR3 loop spans 15 amino acids. V was pared by 2 bases and J by 2 bases, with 5 bases of the junction left unmatched. Germline lookup yields CDR1 GTSNPN and CDR2 SVGIG (reference sequence).

The chain combines TRBV19 with TRBJ1-2, with 9 bases lining up with TRBD1. Trimming cost V 3 bases and J 6 bases; bases outside gene matches: 8. The germline V gene encodes CDR1 LNHDA and CDR2 SQIVND (reference sequence). CDR3 length: 15 amino acids. This CDR3 is CASSIHGTGKDGYTF. The DNA for the CDR3 is TGTGCCAGTAGTATCCACGGGACAGGGAAAGATGGCTACACCTTC.

A few counts support this clone. This chain connects TRBV25-1 to TRBJ2-6; tentative D call: TRBD2 (6 bases). CDR3 length equals 16 residues. The ends were cut back, 2 bases at V and 2 bases at J, with 10 bases in the middle. Germline lookup yields CDR1 MGHDK and CDR2 SYGVNS. The CDR3 DNA reads as TGTGCCAGCAGTGAAGGGGGGTGGACTGGGGCCAACGTCCTGACTTTC. Protein: CASSEGGWTGANVLTF.

The rearrangement links TRBV30 to TRBJ2-7; unclear D gene. In germline, CDR1 is GTSNPN, CDR2 SVGIG (reference sequence). V gave up 5 bases and J gave up 5 bases, with 13 bases separating them. The CDR3 runs to 12 residues. CDR3 loop: CAWSLPGHEQYF. As DNA, the CDR3 is TGTGCCTGGTCCCTACCCGGCCACGAGCAGTACTTC. The full variable domain, with the rest looked up from reference TRBV30 and TRBJ2-7, is SQTIHQWPATLVQPVGSPLSLECTVEGTSNPNLYWYRQAAGRGLQLLFYSVGIGQISSEVPQNLSASRPQDRQFILSSKKLLLSDSGFYLCAWSLPGHEQYFGPGTRLTVT.

The gene calls are TRBV30 and TRBJ1-4; D call uncertain. The CDR3 covers 12 residues. The germline V gene encodes CDR1 GTSNPN and CDR2 SVGIG (reference sequence). With 3 bases removed from V and 6 bases from J, the gap between germline ends came to 8 bases. The CDR3 coding sequence is TGTGCCTGGAGAAAGGAGGATGAAAAACTGTTTTTT. Translating gives CAWRKEDEKLFF.

CDR3 sequence (DNA): TGCGCCAGCAGCTGGCGCCGGACAGGCTTGAACACTGAAGCTTTCTTT. Translation gives CASSWRRTGLNTEAFF. The V gene is TRBV4-1, the J gene TRBJ1-1, with 7 bases that match TRBD1. Looked up from germline, CDR1 is MGHRA and CDR2 is YSYEKL. V gave up 5 bases and J gave up 0 bases; unmatched junction bases: 9. This CDR3 has 16 residues.

The rearrangement links TRBV27 to TRBJ1-2; 8 nucleotides align to TRBD1. V lost 4 bases to trimming and J lost 7 bases; unmatched junction nucleotides: 8. This CDR3 contains 14 residues. Germline assignment: CDR1 MNHEY and CDR2 SMNVEV (reference sequence). CDR3 sequence reads: CASSYLDRASGYTF. As DNA, the CDR3 is TGTGCCAGCAGTTACTTGGACAGGGCCAGTGGCTACACCTTC.

J is TRBJ2-3 and V is TRBV29-1; the match to TRBD2 covers 12 bases. Looked up from germline, CDR1 is SQVTM and CDR2 is ANQGSEA. This CDR3 contains 16 residues. With V trimmed by 5 bases and J by 1 base, 7 bases remained unmatched. CDR3 sequence reads: CSVMASGRGGTDTQYF. Written as DNA, the CDR3 is TGCAGCGTTATGGCTAGCGGGAGGGGCGGCACAGATACGCAGTATTTT.

The rearrangement uses TRBV23-1 and TRBJ1-2, with D tentatively TRBD1 (6 bases). TRBV23-1 carries the ORF label, with uncertain function. Between the trimmed V and J ends, which lost 0 bases and 8 bases, there was a span of 16 bases. The CDR3 covers 15 residues. This CDR3 is CASSQSGGAGGGYTF. The DNA for the CDR3 is TGCGCCAGCAGTCAATCGGGAGGGGCCGGGGGCGGCTACACCTTC.

This clone was seen once. CDR3 sequence: CASSSVNYEQYF. The CDR3 DNA sequence: TGTGCCAGCAGTTCGGTAAACTACGAGCAGTACTTC. The V gene is TRBV6-5, the J gene TRBJ2-7; D unresolved. Trimming took 4 bases from V and 3 from J, leaving 7 bases between them. CDR3 length equals 12 residues. Germline CDR1 reads MNHEY; CDR2 reads SVGAGI.